The rows below give T cell receptor beta chains drawn from one sample of a study of blood T cell repertoires in COVID-19. Assay used: immunoSEQ multiplex PCR; TCRdb lists only in-frame clones, some missing. The sample includes 150,000 to 200,000 clones, around 80% seen only once; the top ten take 17%. The sample was PBMCs or T cells enriched from blood (not recorded which). These receptors were collected from a woman aged 50 to 60 with acute COVID-19. Both conserved end residues are part of each CDR3. The D gene is left open where the match is weak. A clone size is listed for some rows: how often the clone was seen (once, few, many), or a class if it is expanded.

V	D	J	size	CDR3	DNA
TRBV19	TRBD1	TRBJ2-1	.	CASSQSGTGKSGNEQFF	TGTGCCAGTAGTCAATCCGGGACAGGGAAATCGGGCAATGAGCAGTTCTTC
TRBV3-1/TRBV3-2	TRBD1	TRBJ1-5	.	CASSQEPGQVQPQHF	TGTGCCAGCAGCCAAGAACCGGGACAGGTGCAGCCCCAGCATTTT
TRBV4-1	TRBD2	TRBJ2-3	.	CASSQDASGVEDTQYF	TGCGCCAGCAGCCAAGATGCTAGCGGGGTGGAAGATACGCAGTATTTT
TRBV7-2	.	TRBJ1-4	.	CASSPSGSNEKLFF	TGTGCCAGCAGCCCGTCCGGGTCTAATGAAAAACTGTTTTTT
TRBV7-3	TRBD1	TRBJ2-5	.	CASSPGQGAETQYF	TGTGCCAGCAGCCCGGGACAGGGGGCAGAGACCCAGTACTTC
TRBV25-1	.	TRBJ1-3	.	CASRVAAGNTIYF	TGTGCCAGCAGGGTAGCGGCTGGAAACACCATATATTTT
TRBV23-1	TRBD1	TRBJ1-2	.	CASSPRQGGHYGYTF	TGCGCCAGCAGTCCCCGACAGGGTGGGCACTATGGCTACACCTTC
TRBV6-2/TRBV6-3	TRBD2	TRBJ2-3	.	CASSSNSGGYTDTQYF	TGTGCCAGCAGTTCCAATAGCGGGGGGTACACAGATACGCAGTATTTT
TRBV3-1/TRBV3-2	.	TRBJ1-3	.	CASSPGNTIYF	TGTGCCAGCAGCCCCGGTAACACCATATATTTT
TRBV2	TRBD1	TRBJ1-1	once	CASSEEQGASTEAFF	TGTGCCAGCAGTGAAGAACAGGGGGCGAGCACTGAAGCTTTCTTT
TRBV10-3	TRBD2	TRBJ2-3	.	CAISDPRTNPPDSGGVSTDTQYF	TGTGCCATCAGTGACCCCAGAACCAACCCCCCCGATAGCGGGGGGGTTAGCACAGATACGCAGTATTTT
TRBV6-5	.	TRBJ2-1	.	CASGGTFYNEQFF	TGTGCCAGCGGAGGGACGTTTTACAATGAGCAGTTCTTC
TRBV6-5	.	TRBJ2-5	.	CASSYSGGSQETQYF	TGTGCCAGCAGTTACTCGGGTGGGAGCCAAGAGACCCAGTACTTC
TRBV28	.	TRBJ2-1	.	CASSSPVIRAISHNEQFF	TGTGCCAGCAGTTCCCCCGTAATCAGGGCTATCAGCCACAATGAGCAGTTCTTC
TRBV18	.	TRBJ1-6	.	CASSPLTGGVNNSPLHF	TGTGCCAGCTCACCCCTTACGGGAGGTGTGAATAATTCACCCCTCCACTTT
TRBV9	.	TRBJ1-1	.	CASTPTPGWSTEAFF	TGTGCCAGCACCCCCACTCCGGGGTGGAGTACTGAAGCTTTCTTT
TRBV6-6	.	TRBJ1-2	.	CASSVNPGGLDYGYTF	TGTGCCAGCAGCGTCAACCCCGGGGGGCTCGACTATGGCTACACCTTC
TRBV9	.	TRBJ2-3	.	CASMEGGAATDTQYF	TGTGCCAGCATGGAGGGGGGGGCCGCTACAGATACGCAGTATTTT
TRBV7-9	.	TRBJ1-1	.	CASSSGVGSTEAFF	TGTGCCAGCAGCTCCGGTGTTGGTAGCACTGAAGCTTTCTTT
TRBV24-1	TRBD1	TRBJ2-1	.	CATSDSPSGRDRGSNEQFF	TGTGCCACCAGTGATTCTCCTTCCGGTCGGGACAGGGGATCCAATGAGCAGTTCTTC
TRBV27	.	TRBJ2-1	.	CASSGRGDRVNEQFF	TGTGCCAGCAGTGGGCGGGGGGACAGGGTGAATGAGCAGTTCTTC
TRBV15	.	TRBJ1-1	.	CATSRQGQASMNTEAFF	TGTGCCACCAGCAGACAGGGACAAGCCTCTATGAACACTGAAGCTTTCTTT
TRBV7-2	TRBD1	TRBJ1-5	once	CASSLPDRVGNQPQHF	TGTGCCAGCAGCTTACCCGACAGGGTGGGCAATCAGCCCCAGCATTTT
TRBV5-6	.	TRBJ1-5	.	CASSLWSGTQHF	TGTGCCAGCAGCTTGTGGAGCGGCACGCAGCATTTT
TRBV7-6	TRBD2	TRBJ2-2	.	CASSLHRLAAGELFF	TGTGCCAGCAGCTTACATCGGCTAGCGGCCGGGGAGCTGTTTTTT
TRBV7-3	.	TRBJ2-5	.	CASSFGGVMQETQYF	TGTGCCAGCAGCTTCGGCGGGGTTATGCAGGAGACCCAGTACTTC
TRBV19	.	TRBJ1-2	.	CASSSGPNYGYTF	TGTGCCAGTAGTTCAGGCCCGAACTATGGCTACACCTTC
TRBV5-1	TRBD1	TRBJ2-1	.	CASSLGDSENEQFF	TGCGCCAGCAGCTTGGGGGACAGTGAGAATGAGCAGTTCTTC
TRBV3-1/TRBV3-2	.	TRBJ2-2	.	CASNQGGGTPTGELFF	TGTGCCAGCAACCAAGGAGGAGGCACCCCCACCGGGGAGCTGTTTTTT
TRBV28	.	TRBJ1-5	.	CASSLGHHSNQPQHF	TGTGCCAGCAGTCTAGGACACCATAGCAATCAGCCCCAGCATTTT
TRBV28	.	TRBJ1-5	few	CASSLVRGNQPQHF	TGTGCCAGCAGTTTAGTGCGGGGCAATCAGCCCCAGCATTTT
TRBV6-2/TRBV6-3	.	TRBJ1-5	.	CASSYQEDRYSNQPQHF	TGTGCCAGCAGTTACCAAGAGGACAGATATAGCAATCAGCCCCAGCATTTT
TRBV28	.	TRBJ2-1	.	CASSLQGVPFF	TGTGCCAGCAGTCTACAGGGTGTGCCGTTCTTC
TRBV5-4	.	TRBJ2-3	.	CASSFLSGSTDTQYF	TGTGCCAGCAGCTTCCTTAGCGGAAGCACAGATACGCAGTATTTT
TRBV4-2	TRBD1	TRBJ1-1	.	CASSFRTGAMNTEAFF	TGTGCCAGCAGCTTCCGGACAGGGGCCATGAACACTGAAGCTTTCTTT
TRBV6-2/TRBV6-3	.	TRBJ2-3	few	CASSSRPSRTGTDTQYF	TGTGCCAGCAGTTCGCGTCCTAGCAGAACGGGGACAGATACGCAGTATTTT
TRBV4-1	.	TRBJ1-4	.	CASSQGSLLDEKLFF	TGCGCCAGCAGCCAAGGGAGTCTCTTAGATGAAAAACTGTTTTTT
TRBV7-6	.	TRBJ2-1	once	CASSAIQGSYNEQFF	TGTGCCAGCAGCGCCATTCAGGGCTCCTACAATGAGCAGTTCTTC
TRBV6-2/TRBV6-3	.	TRBJ1-1	few	CASSYDPPGWGTEAFF	TGTGCCAGCAGTTACGACCCACCGGGGTGGGGTACTGAAGCTTTCTTT
TRBV10-1	TRBD2	TRBJ2-3	.	CASKGGGQNYTDTQYF	TGCGCCAGCAAAGGCGGGGGGCAAAACTACACAGATACGCAGTATTTT
TRBV2	.	TRBJ2-3	.	CASSAEAGTDTQYF	TGTGCCAGCAGTGCAGAAGCGGGCACAGATACGCAGTATTTT
TRBV30	TRBD1	TRBJ2-2	.	CAWRDRGTGELFF	TGTGCCTGGAGGGACAGGGGCACCGGGGAGCTGTTTTTT
TRBV29-1	TRBD1	TRBJ1-3	.	CSVVQGPSGNTIYF	TGCAGCGTTGTACAGGGGCCCTCTGGAAACACCATATATTTT
TRBV20-1	TRBD2	TRBJ2-1	.	CSASNLAGIDEQFF	TGCAGTGCTAGTAACCTAGCGGGGATCGATGAGCAGTTCTTC
TRBV11-1	.	TRBJ2-5	few	CASSSTEQETQYF	TGTGCCAGCAGCTCTACTGAGCAAGAGACCCAGTACTTC
TRBV29-1	.	TRBJ1-1	few	CSVLATNSRAEAFF	TGCAGCGTTCTCGCAACCAATTCGAGAGCTGAAGCTTTCTTT
TRBV7-9	TRBD1	TRBJ1-2	.	CASSLVQGQSNYGYTF	TGTGCCAGCAGCTTAGTCCAGGGACAGTCTAACTATGGCTACACCTTC
TRBV19	.	TRBJ1-2	few	CASSISLLQGRGNGYTF	TGTGCCAGTAGTATATCCCTCCTTCAGGGGAGGGGGAATGGCTACACCTTC
TRBV4-1	TRBD1	TRBJ1-1	.	CASSQGDRENTEAFF	TGCGCCAGCAGCCAAGGCGACAGGGAGAACACTGAAGCTTTCTTT
TRBV3-1/TRBV3-2	TRBD2	TRBJ2-2	.	CASRSLAGVTGELFF	TGTGCCAGCAGAAGTCTAGCGGGAGTCACCGGGGAGCTGTTTTTT
TRBV19	.	TRBJ1-1	.	CASSIQQPRAEAFF	TGTGCCAGTAGTATTCAACAGCCGAGGGCTGAAGCTTTCTTT
TRBV21-1	.	TRBJ2-5	.	CASSFSGTELAVPRETQYF	TGTGCCAGCAGCTTTTCCGGGACGGAACTAGCGGTCCCCCGGGAGACCCAGTACTTC
TRBV7-9	.	TRBJ1-1	.	CASSLSGERAEAFF	TGTGCCAGCAGCTTATCTGGGGAGAGGGCTGAAGCTTTCTTT
TRBV6-1	.	TRBJ1-6	.	CASSESSGSYNSPLHF	TGTGCCAGCAGTGAATCATCGGGGTCTTATAATTCACCCCTCCACTTT
TRBV4-2	.	TRBJ2-2	.	CASHGDGGRSGELFF	TGTGCCAGCCATGGGGATGGAGGCCGGTCGGGGGAGCTGTTTTTT
TRBV28	TRBD1	TRBJ1-2	.	CASSSGTGRAYTF	TGTGCCAGCAGTTCCGGGACAGGGCGAGCCTACACCTTC
TRBV6-6	TRBD1	TRBJ1-2	.	CASSQGTATYTNYGYTF	TGTGCCAGCAGTCAGGGGACAGCTACGTATACTAACTATGGCTACACCTTC